Shown below are 23 T cell receptor beta chains from a single sample sequenced in a study of cytomegalovirus exposure and HLA in healthy donors. Primers: 60 Vbeta forward and 13 Jbeta reverse. Using immunoSEQ multiplex PCR, the repertoire was profiled, and TCRdb retains in-frame clones only, with some absent. The sample has 58,000 or so clones, approximately 71% seen once. Specimen: PBMCs. These receptor sequences come from a man in his fifties or sixties in good health and CMV-seropositive.

This chain uses TRBV5-8 with TRBJ2-3; the match to TRBD1 covers 7 bases. The CDR3 has 16 residues. V lost 6 bases and J lost 1; bases outside the gene matches: 11. The germline V gene has CDR1 SGHTS and CDR2 YDEGEE. CDR3 sequence: CASNRGQVGGTDTQYF. DNA of the CDR3: TGTGCCAGCAACCGCGGACAGGTGGGGGGCACAGATACGCAGTATTTT. Combining the CDR3 with reference TRBV5-8 and TRBJ2-3 gives the whole variable domain EAGVTQSPTHLIKTRGQQATLRCSPISGHTSVYWYQQALGLGLQFLLWYDEGEERNRGNFPPRFSGRQFPNYSSELNVNALELEDSALYLCASNRGQVGGTDTQYFGPGTRLTVL.

The J gene is TRBJ2-7, the V gene TRBV6-1; 7 bases align to TRBD1. The CDR3 has 15 residues. V dropped 5 bases and J dropped 3; count of bases not matched to a gene: 10. Germline-derived CDR1 and CDR2 are MNHNS and SASEGT. The DNA of the CDR3 is TGTGCCAGCAGTCCCCCGGGACAGAAAGGCTACGAGCAGTACTTC. Translation gives CASSPPGQKGYEQYF.

The V call is TRBV6-5, the J call TRBJ2-7; 11 bases fit TRBD1. Trimming cost V 5 bases and J 3 bases; bases outside gene matches: 6. Germline lookup yields CDR1 MNHEY and CDR2 SVGAGI. The CDR3 runs to 15 residues. CDR3 sequence (DNA): TGTGCCAGCAGTCACCGGACAGGGGGCTTCTACGAGCAGTACTTC. It translates to CASSHRTGGFYEQYF.

The chain combines TRBV11-2 with TRBJ1-5; the D is unclear. The V end was cut by 0 bases, the J end by 2 bases, with 5 bases between. There are 14 residues in the CDR3. The germline V gene encodes CDR1 SGHAT and CDR2 FQNNGV. The CDR3 sequence is CASSLDGGNQPQHF. The DNA for the CDR3 is TGTGCCAGCAGCTTAGACGGGGGCAATCAGCCCCAGCATTTT.

The rearrangement links TRBV7-2 to TRBJ2-1, with D possibly TRBD2 on 5 matching bases. Trimming left V 8 bases short and J 9 bases short, with 20 bases between. The length of the CDR3 is 14 residues. Germline V gene sequence: CDR1 SGHTA, CDR2 FQGNSA. CDR3 region: CASAVREPVTEQFF. The CDR3 DNA reads TGTGCCAGCGCCGTGAGGGAACCGGTAACTGAGCAGTTCTTC.

This clone has just one count. This rearrangement joins TRBV7-9 to TRBJ1-1; D perhaps matches TRBD1 (6 bases). CDR1 is SEHNR and CDR2 is FQNEAQ in the germline V gene (reference sequence). This CDR3 is 15 amino acids long. V lost 5 bases and J lost 5, with 18 bases in between. CDR3: CASSPKDRIGTEAFF. CDR3 nucleotides: TGTGCCAGCAGCCCCAAGGACAGAATCGGTACTGAAGCTTTCTTT. The whole variable domain, filled in from reference TRBV7-9 and TRBJ1-1, reads DTGVSQNPRHKITKRGQNVTFRCDPISEHNRLYWYRQTLGQGPEFLTYFQNEAQLEKSRLLSDRFSAERPKGSFSTLEIQRTEQGDSAMYLCASSPKDRIGTEAFFGQGTRLTVV.

A few counts support this clone. The CDR3 DNA sequence: TGTGCCAGCAGCCCCCTTCTTGCGGGGGCAGGAGCGGTAGGGTCACCCCTCCACTTT. This sequence encodes CASSPLLAGAGAVGSPLHF. The rearrangement links TRBV7-9 to TRBJ1-6, with D perhaps matching TRBD1 (6 bases). V lost 5 bases, J lost 10 bases, and 30 bases lay in between. The CDR3 contains 19 residues. Germline V gives CDR1 SEHNR, CDR2 FQNEAQ (reference sequence).

V usage is TRBV7-8 and J usage is TRBJ1-1; D may be TRBD1 (5 bases). V was shortened by 0 bases and J by 8 bases, with 10 bases between the two germline ends. Germline CDR1 and CDR2: SGHVS and FQNEAQ. CDR3 length: 13 residues. The CDR3 reads CASSLAAPGEAFF. Here the CDR3 DNA reads TGTGCCAGCAGCTTAGCGGCCCCAGGGGAAGCTTTCTTT.

The chain combines TRBV7-9 with TRBJ1-4; D possibly corresponds to TRBD1 (6 bases). The ends were cut back, 3 bases at V and 6 bases at J, with 11 bases in the middle. Per germline, CDR1 SEHNR and CDR2 FQNEAQ (reference sequence). The CDR3 totals 14 residues. CDR3 nucleotide sequence: TGTGCCAGCAGCTTCTCCAGGGGAGATGAAAAACTGTTTTTT. It encodes CASSFSRGDEKLFF.

The chain couples TRBV7-9 to TRBJ2-5; D gene uncertain. The CDR3 has 13 residues. Germline V CDR1 and CDR2: SEHNR, FQNEAQ (reference sequence). Trimming removed 3 bases at V and 3 bases at J, with 8 bases between. The CDR3 DNA sequence: TGTGCCAGCAGCTTGGGCCAGAAAGAGACCCAGTACTTC. The encoded protein is CASSLGQKETQYF.

This rearrangement joins TRBV9 to TRBJ1-5; D might be TRBD1 (5 bases). The CDR3 totals 14 residues. V lost 3 bases and J 6 bases, leaving 13 bases between the germline ends. In germline, CDR1 is SGDLS, CDR2 YYNGEE. The CDR3 sequence is CASSGGDSFQPQHF. In DNA, the CDR3 is TGTGCCAGCAGCGGAGGAGACAGTTTTCAGCCCCAGCATTTT.

The CDR3 sequence: CAISATGSGNTIYF. CDR3 coding DNA: TGTGCCATCAGTGCGACAGGGTCTGGAAACACCATATATTTT. V usage is TRBV10-3 and J usage is TRBJ1-3, with 7 bases aligning to TRBD1. This CDR3 spans 14 amino acids. Per the germline V gene, CDR1 is ENHRY and CDR2 is SYGVKD. V dropped 4 bases and J dropped 1; count of bases not matched to a gene: 1.

The chain has TRBV2 and TRBJ1-4; possibly TRBD1 for D (6 bases). V was cut by 6 bases and J by 5 bases, with 16 bases left in between. The CDR3 has 15 residues. Germline CDR1 SNHLY, CDR2 FYNNEI. DNA for the CDR3: TGTGCCAGCAGGGACAGAAAGACATTGAATGAAAAACTGTTTTTT. Translating it yields CASRDRKTLNEKLFF.

V usage is TRBV10-1 and J usage is TRBJ2-7; possibly TRBD2 for D (5 bases). The CDR3 loop spans 13 amino acids. Trimming pared 6 bases from V and 1 base from J, leaving 10 bases between. Germline V gives CDR1 WNHNN, CDR2 SYGVQD (reference sequence). The CDR3 here is CASRDRDSYEQYF. The CDR3 DNA follows: TGCGCCAGCAGAGACCGGGATTCCTACGAGCAGTACTTC.

The chain uses TRBV5-4 and TRBJ1-2; 12 bases map to TRBD1. The ends lost 5 bases at V and 6 bases at J; junction bases unmatched: 11. The CDR3 spans 16 residues. Germline lookup yields CDR1 SGHNT and CDR2 YYREEE (reference sequence). The chain's CDR3 is CASRRPGQGAYHGYTF. The CDR3 nucleotides are TGTGCCAGCAGGCGACCGGGACAGGGGGCTTACCATGGCTACACCTTC.

The chain recombines TRBV19 with TRBJ2-2; D unresolved. Trimming removed 6 bases from V and 8 bases from J, with 7 bases in between. Germline lookup yields CDR1 LNHDA and CDR2 SQIVND (reference sequence). The CDR3 loop spans 11 amino acids. The chain's CDR3 is CASRMQGELFF. The CDR3, as DNA: TGTGCCAGTAGGATGCAGGGGGAGCTGTTTTTT.

The chain recombines TRBV12-5 with TRBJ2-3; 8 bases line up with TRBD2. Germline CDR1 LGHNT, CDR2 FRNRAP. The V segment lost 1 base and the J segment 0 bases; nucleotides outside the gene matches: 3. The CDR3 covers 16 residues. The CDR3 sequence is CASGLGLAGSTDTQYF. The CDR3 nucleotides are TGTGCTAGTGGTTTGGGTCTAGCGGGCAGCACAGATACGCAGTATTTT. Using reference TRBV12-5 and TRBJ2-3 for the parts outside the CDR3, the full variable domain is DARVTQTPRHKVTEMGQEVTMRCQPILGHNTVFWYRQTMMQGLELLAYFRNRAPLDDSGMPKDRFSAEMPDATLATLKIQPSEPRDSAVYFCASGLGLAGSTDTQYFGPGTRLTVL.

The chain employs TRBV5-1 and TRBJ2-3, with 12 bases fitting TRBD2. Germline CDR1 is SGHRS and CDR2 is YFSETQ. CDR3 length: 16 amino acids. The V gene end was trimmed by 4 bases and the J gene end by 6 bases; junction bases not matched to a gene: 9. DNA for the CDR3: TGCGCCAGCAGCCTAGCATGGACTAGCGGGACGGATACGCAGTATTTT. This gives the protein CASSLAWTSGTDTQYF.

This clone was detected only a few times. This sequence joins TRBV27 and TRBJ1-4; 7 bases are a match to TRBD1. The CDR3 has 15 residues. Germline loops: CDR1 MNHEY, CDR2 SMNVEV (reference sequence). After removal of 7 bases from V and 0 bases from J, the junction contained 5 bases not matched to a gene. CDR3 DNA sequence: TGTGCCAGCAAACAGGGGACTGCAACTAATGAAAAACTGTTTTTT. The encoded protein is CASKQGTATNEKLFF.

The genes are TRBV5-4 and TRBJ1-1; a possible D gene is TRBD1 (5 bases). V was clipped by 7 bases and J by 0 bases, with 16 bases between them. Per the germline V gene, CDR1 is SGHNT and CDR2 is YYREEE (reference sequence). The CDR3 covers 15 residues. For the CDR3, the DNA is TGTGCCAGCGGACCCGCGGGGCAGATGAACACTGAAGCTTTCTTT. Its protein is CASGPAGQMNTEAFF.

CDR3: CASSQGQGGLAYGYTF. The CDR3 region has the DNA TGCGCCAGCAGCCAAGGTCAGGGAGGATTGGCCTATGGCTACACCTTC. The V gene is TRBV4-1, the J gene TRBJ1-2; tentative D call: TRBD1 (5 bases). The CDR3 is made up of 16 amino acids. Germline-derived CDR1 and CDR2 are MGHRA and YSYEKL. V shed 1 base and J shed 4 bases, with 16 bases lying between them.

This chain uses TRBV6-1 with TRBJ2-7; D perhaps matches TRBD2 (6 bases). Germline assignment: CDR1 MNHNS and CDR2 SASEGT. The CDR3 has 15 amino acids. V was pared by 4 bases and J by 3 bases, with 16 bases between. The CDR3 is CASSGLGGIFYEQYF. The DNA for the CDR3 is TGTGCCAGCAGTGGCTTGGGCGGGATTTTCTACGAGCAGTACTTC.

The J gene is TRBJ1-4, the V gene TRBV28; 10 bases fit TRBD1. This CDR3 has 17 residues. CDR1 is MDHEN and CDR2 is SYDVKM in the germline V gene. The trim removed 7 bases at V and 8 bases at J, leaving 16 bases unmatched. The CDR3 is CASTPRARTGGGEKLFF. The DNA for the CDR3 is TGTGCCAGCACTCCCCGAGCCCGGACAGGGGGGGGAGAAAAACTGTTTTTT.